This T cell receptor (beta chain) was sequenced for a study of cytomegalovirus exposure and HLA in healthy donors. This PCR relied on a set of 60 Vbeta primers and 13 Jbeta primers. Clones were sequenced by immunoSEQ multiplex PCR, and TCRdb holds only the in-frame ones, with some missing. Here the sample spans some 160,000 clones, 70% to 80% being singletons. Germline CDR1 reads SGHTA; CDR2 reads FQGNSA. The CDR3 length is 12 residues. Trimming shortened V by 0 bases and J by 9 bases, and 8 bases separated the two germline ends. This chain links TRBV7-2 with TRBJ2-5; D call uncertain. Sequencing was done on a sample of PBMCs. The TCR sequence derives from a man between 40 and 49 years old in good health and CMV-seronegative. The CDR3 nucleotides read TGTGCCAGCAGCTTAGCGGAGTTCTCCCAGTACTTC. Translating gives CASSLAEFSQYF.